This T cell receptor beta chain comes out of a study of T cells after yellow fever vaccination. TCRdb re-analysed the 5' RACE reads in MiXCR, keeping a single row per CDR3 protein. The sample holds hundreds of thousands of distinct CDR3 sequences, 5.2% seen once. This clonotype was detected only a few times. Germline V gives CDR1 SGHRS, CDR2 YFSETQ. The CDR3 runs to 16 residues. After removal of 1 base from V and 2 bases from J, the junction contained 6 bases not matched to a gene. The material sequenced was CD4+ T cells sorted from PBMCs, taken on the day of the yellow fever booster vaccination. This sequence joins TRBV5-1 and TRBJ1-3; 7 nucleotides match TRBD1. This sequence was found in a man aged 18 to 30 who received the YFV17D yellow fever vaccine. CDR3 DNA sequence: TGCGCCAGCAGCTTGATCCCGGGACAGACTGGAAACACCATATATTTT. Translating it yields CASSLIPGQTGNTIYF.